Listed below are T cell receptor beta chains from one sample, sequenced in a study of blood T cell repertoires in COVID-19. Profiling relied on immunoSEQ multiplex PCR, and the TCRdb table lists in-frame clones only, not all of them. The top ten hold under 8.5% of the sample, which has some 83,000 clones, 86% seen once. The sequencing sample was made of peripheral blood. Receptor source: a man aged 45 to 65 with active COVID-19. Each CDR3 is given with its conserved first and last residue. D genes are given only for firm matches. Only part of the rows carry a size: once, few, many, or a class if the clone is expanded.

TRBV5-1	14	TRBJ2-3	NA	NA	CASSLAESTDTQYF	TGCGCCAGCAGCTTGGCAGAAAGCACAGATACGCAGTATTTT
TRBV5-1	15	TRBJ2-3	NA	NA	CASSLQSPSTDTQYF	TGCGCCAGCAGCTTACAATCGCCTAGCACAGATACGCAGTATTTT
TRBV3-1/TRBV3-2	15	TRBJ1-2	NA	TRBD1	CASSQYGQGEYGYTF	TGTGCCAGCAGCCAATACGGACAGGGAGAATATGGCTACACCTTC
TRBV7-2	15	TRBJ2-7	NA	TRBD2	CASSSRTSGTYEQYF	TGTGCCAGCAGCTCTCGGACTAGCGGGACCTACGAGCAGTACTTC
TRBV7-8	16	TRBJ2-7	NA	NA	CASSPRFIAITYEQYF	TGTGCCAGCAGCCCGCGGTTCATAGCGATCACCTACGAGCAGTACTTC
TRBV5-1	14	TRBJ2-5	NA	NA	CASSLGQYQETQYF	TGCGCCAGCAGCTTGGGACAGTACCAAGAGACCCAGTACTTC
TRBV9	16	TRBJ1-1	few	NA	CASSANLGGQNTEAFF	TGTGCCAGCAGCGCTAACCTCGGCGGCCAGAACACTGAAGCTTTCTTT
TRBV9	14	TRBJ1-3	NA	NA	CASSVGNSGNTIYF	TGTGCCAGCAGCGTAGGCAACAGTGGAAACACCATATATTTT
TRBV28	16	TRBJ2-5	NA	TRBD2	CASSGGVTSREETQYF	TGTGCCAGCAGTGGGGGGGTCACTAGCAGGGAAGAGACCCAGTACTTC
TRBV5-1	14	TRBJ1-1	NA	NA	CASSLAQDYTEAFF	TGCGCCAGCAGCTTGGCCCAGGATTACACTGAAGCTTTCTTT
TRBV21-1	16	TRBJ2-5	NA	NA	CASSTLPGDREETQYF	TGTGCCAGCTCTACTTTACCCGGGGACAGAGAAGAGACCCAGTACTTC
TRBV7-2	15	TRBJ2-2	NA	NA	CASSVSPWNTGELFF	TGTGCCAGCAGCGTAAGCCCTTGGAACACCGGGGAGCTGTTTTTT
TRBV4-3	13	TRBJ1-2	NA	NA	CASSQDSNYGYTF	TGCGCCAGCAGCCAGGACAGTAACTATGGCTACACCTTC
TRBV5-5	16	TRBJ1-1	NA	NA	CASSLSGRRVNTEAFF	TGTGCCAGCAGCTTATCCGGACGGAGGGTGAACACTGAAGCTTTCTTT
TRBV9	15	TRBJ2-7	few	NA	CASSVLDQASYEQYF	TGTGCCAGCAGCGTACTTGATCAGGCCTCCTACGAGCAGTACTTC
TRBV30	15	TRBJ1-2	NA	TRBD1	CAWSVSGTANYGYTF	TGTGCCTGGAGTGTATCAGGGACAGCTAACTATGGCTACACCTTC
TRBV30	16	TRBJ1-4	once	TRBD1	CAWSQGQRSRGEKLFF	TGTGCCTGGAGTCAGGGACAGAGGTCCCGAGGGGAAAAACTGTTTTTT
TRBV24-1	13	TRBJ2-1	NA	NA	CATSDPPTNEQFF	TGTGCCACCAGTGATCCCCCTACCAATGAGCAGTTCTTC
TRBV28	13	TRBJ2-1	NA	NA	CASSWGGGGEQFF	TGTGCCAGCAGTTGGGGAGGGGGAGGTGAGCAGTTCTTC
TRBV28	19	TRBJ1-2	NA	TRBD1	CASSGYRGRGAHTVYGYTF	TGTGCCAGCAGTGGGTACAGGGGAAGAGGAGCCCACACCGTCTATGGCTACACCTTC
TRBV28	12	TRBJ2-5	NA	NA	CASSQGRRAQYF	TGTGCCAGCAGCCAGGGCCGCAGGGCCCAGTACTTC
TRBV27	15	TRBJ2-1	NA	NA	CASSLSHASYNEQFF	TGTGCCAGCAGTTTAAGCCATGCTTCCTACAATGAGCAGTTCTTC
TRBV6-6	14	TRBJ2-4	once	TRBD2	CASSYGTSKNIQYF	TGTGCCAGCAGCTACGGGACTAGCAAAAACATTCAGTACTTC
TRBV30	15	TRBJ2-3	NA	NA	CAWSWGLGGADTQYF	TGTGCCTGGAGTTGGGGGCTCGGTGGGGCAGATACGCAGTATTTT
TRBV19	15	TRBJ1-5	once	NA	CASSSPGRNNQPQHF	TGTGCCAGTAGTTCCCCTGGGAGGAACAATCAGCCCCAGCATTTT
TRBV28	13	TRBJ1-2	once	NA	CASSFPVGPPPTF	TGTGCCAGCAGTTTCCCCGTCGGTCCCCCCCCCACCTTC
TRBV5-6	18	TRBJ2-3	NA	TRBD2	CASSLQREDFTITDTQYF	TGTGCCAGCAGCTTACAGCGGGAGGACTTTACAATAACAGATACGCAGTATTTT
TRBV9	13	TRBJ2-3	NA	TRBD1	CASSVQGADTQYF	TGTGCCAGCAGCGTGCAGGGGGCAGATACGCAGTATTTT
TRBV5-4	15	TRBJ1-1	NA	NA	CASRPERDLNTEAFF	TGTGCCAGCAGACCAGAAAGGGACTTAAACACTGAAGCTTTCTTT
TRBV9	15	TRBJ2-7	NA	NA	CASSVGSGSSYEQYF	TGTGCCAGCAGCGTAGGCAGTGGCAGCTCCTACGAGCAGTACTTC
TRBV11-2	16	TRBJ2-1	NA	TRBD2	CASKIAGETGNNEQFF	TGTGCCAGCAAAATAGCGGGGGAGACAGGTAACAATGAGCAGTTCTTC
TRBV5-4	15	TRBJ2-3	NA	TRBD2	CASSFSGGAGDTQYF	TGTGCCAGCAGCTTTAGCGGGGGGGCGGGAGATACGCAGTATTTT
TRBV24-1	14	TRBJ2-3	NA	TRBD1	CATSDSTGADTQYF	TGTGCCACCAGTGATTCCACAGGGGCAGATACGCAGTATTTT
TRBV28	13	TRBJ1-5	NA	NA	CASRRDSNQPQHF	TGTGCCAGCAGAAGAGATAGCAATCAGCCCCAGCATTTT
TRBV5-4	17	TRBJ2-7	NA	TRBD2	CASSLYRASGLGYEQYF	TGTGCCAGCAGCTTGTACCGGGCTAGCGGGTTGGGCTACGAGCAGTACTTC
TRBV2	15	TRBJ2-3	NA	TRBD1	CASSSPGQGQSTQYF	TGTGCCAGCAGTTCCCCGGGACAGGGACAAAGTACGCAGTATTTT
TRBV9	15	TRBJ2-2	NA	TRBD2	CASSVSGTNTGELFF	TGTGCCAGCAGCGTAAGCGGGACGAACACCGGGGAGCTGTTTTTT
TRBV6-5	15	TRBJ2-1	NA	TRBD2	CASSYSGVLINEQFF	TGTGCCAGCAGTTATAGCGGGGTCCTCATCAATGAGCAGTTCTTC
TRBV28	14	TRBJ1-5	NA	TRBD1	CASSRDRGNQPQHF	TGTGCCAGCAGCCGGGACAGGGGCAATCAGCCCCAGCATTTT
TRBV6-1	17	TRBJ1-5	NA	TRBD1	CASSALGQGAINQPQHF	TGTGCCAGCAGTGCACTCGGACAGGGCGCGATCAATCAGCCCCAGCATTTT
TRBV7-2	13	TRBJ1-1	NA	NA	CASSLVRNTEAFF	TGTGCCAGCAGCTTAGTCAGGAACACTGAAGCTTTCTTT
TRBV27	15	TRBJ2-7	NA	TRBD1	CASSFADRAIYEQYF	TGTGCCAGCAGTTTCGCGGACAGGGCCATCTACGAGCAGTACTTC
TRBV7-2	13	TRBJ1-2	NA	TRBD1	CASSLGQGGGYTF	TGTGCCAGCAGCTTGGGACAGGGAGGAGGCTACACCTTC
TRBV7-6	16	TRBJ1-5	NA	NA	CASSLGGRVANQPQHF	TGTGCCAGCAGCTTAGGGGGCAGGGTGGCAAATCAGCCCCAGCATTTT
TRBV19	11	TRBJ1-2	few	NA	CASSQGSGYTF	TGTGCCAGTAGTCAGGGGAGTGGCTACACCTTC
TRBV28	17	TRBJ1-3	NA	NA	CASSLNAGGSSGNTIYF	TGTGCCAGCAGTTTAAACGCCGGGGGAAGCTCTGGAAACACCATATATTTT
TRBV7-2	12	TRBJ2-3	NA	NA	CASSQSLGTQYF	TGTGCCAGCAGCCAGAGCCTAGGCACGCAGTATTTT
TRBV5-1	14	TRBJ1-1	NA	NA	CASSLGAGNTEAFF	TGCGCCAGCAGCTTGGGGGCCGGGAACACTGAAGCTTTCTTT
TRBV27	18	TRBJ2-4	once	TRBD1	CASSLTLRTGSTKNIQYF	TGTGCCAGCAGTTTAACTTTGAGGACAGGGTCAACCAAAAACATTCAGTACTTC
TRBV5-5	17	TRBJ1-2	NA	NA	CASSLGLGAGIAAGYTF	TGTGCCAGCAGCTTGGGTTTAGGGGCAGGGATTGCTGCTGGCTACACCTTC
TRBV9	16	TRBJ2-1	NA	NA	CASSPGDYLDFNEQFF	TGTGCCAGCAGCCCAGGGGACTACCTGGACTTCAATGAGCAGTTCTTC
TRBV6-5	15	TRBJ1-3	NA	NA	CASTRQAYSGNTIYF	TGTGCCAGCACCCGACAGGCCTACTCTGGAAACACCATATATTTT
TRBV5-1	14	TRBJ1-4	once	NA	CASSLGQNNEKLFF	TGCGCCAGCAGCTTGGGACAGAATAATGAAAAACTGTTTTTT
TRBV28	14	TRBJ1-5	NA	NA	CASNRGGAGQPQHF	TGTGCCAGCAACCGGGGGGGGGCCGGTCAGCCCCAGCATTTT
TRBV27	15	TRBJ2-7	NA	TRBD2	CASRRLAGSSYEQYF	TGTGCCAGCAGGCGACTAGCGGGGAGCTCCTACGAGCAGTACTTC
TRBV7-8	15	TRBJ2-1	NA	NA	CASSLRARAFDEQFF	TGTGCCAGCAGCTTACGAGCCAGGGCCTTCGATGAGCAGTTCTTC
TRBV6-5	12	TRBJ2-2	NA	NA	CASSYVQGELFF	TGTGCCAGCAGTTACGTCCAGGGGGAGCTGTTTTTT
TRBV29-1	16	TRBJ1-3	NA	NA	CSLRFGRLYSGNTIYF	TGCAGCCTCCGGTTTGGGAGACTGTACTCTGGAAACACCATATATTTT
TRBV9	16	TRBJ1-2	few	TRBD1	CASSLSVIQGAEGYTF	TGTGCCAGCAGCCTCAGCGTCATACAGGGGGCGGAGGGCTACACCTTC